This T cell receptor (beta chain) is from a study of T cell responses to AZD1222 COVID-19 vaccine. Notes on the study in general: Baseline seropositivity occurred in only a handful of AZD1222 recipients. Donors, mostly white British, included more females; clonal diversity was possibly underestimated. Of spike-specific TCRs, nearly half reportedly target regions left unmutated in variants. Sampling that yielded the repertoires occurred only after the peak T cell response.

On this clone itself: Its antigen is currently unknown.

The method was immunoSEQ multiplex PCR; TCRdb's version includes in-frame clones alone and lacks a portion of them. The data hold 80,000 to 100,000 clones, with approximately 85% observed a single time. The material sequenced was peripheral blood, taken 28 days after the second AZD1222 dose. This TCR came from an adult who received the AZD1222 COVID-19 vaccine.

The CDR3 DNA sequence: TGTGCCAGCAGCTTGACCCTAACAGACGGATACGAGCAGTACTTC. As protein: CASSLTLTDGYEQYF. The chain links TRBV5-4 to TRBJ2-7; D is unclear. The CDR3 has 15 amino acids. Looked up from germline, CDR1 is SGHNT and CDR2 is YYREEE (reference sequence). Trimming removed 1 base at V and 4 bases at J, with 15 bases between.